One and the same sample provided the 14 T cell receptor beta chains below, sequenced in a study of blood T cell repertoires in COVID-19. Sequencing used immunoSEQ multiplex PCR; TCRdb keeps in-frame clones, though not all of them. The sample records about 260,000 clones, nearly 90% being singletons. Input material: peripheral blood. The source is a human donor in a cohort sampled during active COVID-19.

The chain combines TRBV7-2 with TRBJ1-2; 7 bases agree with TRBD1. Germline CDR1 SGHTA, CDR2 FQGNSA. The CDR3 is 13 residues long. Trimming cost V 6 bases and J 4 bases; bases outside gene matches: 5. DNA of the CDR3: TGTGCCAGCAGAAGGACAGGAAGCTATGGCTACACCTTC. This sequence encodes CASRRTGSYGYTF.

This clone appeared once. V gene TRBV5-4 combines with J gene TRBJ2-7, with 9 bases lining up with TRBD2. The CDR3 sequence is 16 residues long. Germline lookup yields CDR1 SGHNT and CDR2 YYREEE (reference sequence). V shed 1 base, J shed 4 bases, and the junction held 9 bases outside the gene matches. In DNA, the CDR3 is TGTGCCAGCAGCTTGCCGGGGGATAGCGGGAGATACGAGCAGTACTTC. Translation gives CASSLPGDSGRYEQYF.

The chain has TRBV7-2 and TRBJ1-2; 9 bases map to TRBD1. J was trimmed by 4 bases and V by 1 base; bases with no gene match: 4. Per the germline V gene, CDR1 is SGHTA and CDR2 is FQGNSA. CDR3 length: 15 residues. The CDR3 sequence: CASSLDGTGTYGYTF. CDR3 bases: TGTGCCAGCAGCTTAGATGGGACAGGGACCTATGGCTACACCTTC.

The V and J genes are TRBV30 and TRBJ2-1; D gene uncertain. The CDR3 length is 10 residues. Germline-derived CDR1 and CDR2 are GTSNPN and SVGIG (reference sequence). V was clipped by 1 base and J by 8 bases, with 3 bases between them. The DNA for the CDR3 is TGTGCCTGGAGTGCCTATGAGCAGTTCTTC. This encodes CAWSAYEQFF.

This sequence joins TRBV7-2 and TRBJ1-2, with 7 bases fitting TRBD1. The germline V gene encodes CDR1 SGHTA and CDR2 FQGNSA. The length of the CDR3 is 15 residues. The J segment lost 11 bases and the V segment lost 1 base, leaving 13 bases of the junction unmatched. The CDR3 sequence is CASSLGGTTGTWYTF. The CDR3 nucleotides are TGTGCCAGCAGCTTAGGAGGGACGACAGGGACCTGGTACACCTTC.

The CDR3 protein is CASAASSYNEQFF. CDR3 coding DNA: TGTGCCAGCGCGGCGAGCTCCTACAATGAGCAGTTCTTC. The chain links TRBV6-4 to TRBJ2-1; D uncertain. The germline V and J ends were trimmed by 8 bases and 0 bases, with 8 bases remaining between them. Germline V gives CDR1 MRHNA, CDR2 SNTAGT. The CDR3 loop spans 13 amino acids.

This CDR3 is CATSRDLSGGGPDTQYF. In DNA form, the CDR3 reads TGTGCCACCAGCAGAGATCTCTCGGGAGGGGGCCCAGATACGCAGTATTTT. This chain uses TRBV15 with TRBJ2-3; weak D call: TRBD2 (8 bases). Germline CDR1 LNHNV, CDR2 YYDKDF (reference sequence). The CDR3 runs 17 residues. With 0 bases removed from V and 4 bases from J, the gap between germline ends came to 17 bases. The full variable domain, completed using reference TRBV15 and TRBJ2-3, is DAMVIQNPRYQVTQFGKPVTLSCSQTLNHNVMYWYQQKSSQAPKLLFHYYDKDFNNEADTPDNFQSRRPNTSFCFLDIRSPGLGDTAMYLCATSRDLSGGGPDTQYFGPGTRLTVL.

The genes are TRBV7-2 and TRBJ2-7, with D tentatively TRBD2 (6 bases). Trimming pared 1 base from V and 5 bases from J, leaving 12 bases between. Germline V gene lookup returns CDR1 SGHTA and CDR2 FQGNSA. This CDR3 comprises 14 residues. The CDR3 DNA is TGTGCCAGCAGCTTAGAGGGGAGGAAAAACGAGCAGTACTTC. Amino acids: CASSLEGRKNEQYF.

V and J are TRBV5-4 and TRBJ1-4; tentative D call: TRBD1 (5 bases). This CDR3 region has 15 residues. Trimming took 0 bases from V and 7 from J, leaving 13 bases between them. Germline CDR1 SGHNT, CDR2 YYREEE (reference sequence). Here the CDR3 reads CASSLVGQGGEKLFF. CDR3 in DNA: TGTGCCAGCAGCTTGGTAGGGCAGGGAGGTGAAAAACTGTTTTTT.

The chain carries TRBV28 and TRBJ1-1; weak D call: TRBD1 (6 bases). CDR1 is MDHEN and CDR2 is SYDVKM in the germline V gene. The CDR3 loop spans 14 amino acids. Deletions cut 3 bases from V and 2 bases from J, with 10 bases between. The CDR3 bases are TGTGCCAGCAGTTTCCTTGGGGGCAACACTGAAGCTTTCTTT. Its protein product is CASSFLGGNTEAFF. The full variable domain, rest sourced from reference TRBV28 and TRBJ1-1, is DVKVTQSSRYLVKRTGEKVFLECVQDMDHENMFWYRQDPGLGLRLIYFSYDVKMKEKGDIPEGYSVSREKKERFSLILESASTNQTSMYLCASSFLGGNTEAFFGQGTRLTVV.

The J gene is TRBJ2-7, the V gene TRBV5-1; 8 nucleotides align to TRBD1. Looked up from germline, CDR1 is SGHRS and CDR2 is YFSETQ. With V trimmed by 4 bases and J by 5 bases, 5 bases remained unmatched. CDR3 length: 13 residues. CDR3 loop: CASSPGQGDEQYF. CDR3 sequence (DNA): TGCGCCAGCAGCCCCGGACAGGGCGACGAGCAGTACTTC.

The chain carries TRBV28 and TRBJ2-7; the match to TRBD2 covers 7 bases. The junction had 9 bases not matched to a gene; V was cut back by 5 bases and J by 2 bases. There are 15 residues in the CDR3. The germline V gene encodes CDR1 MDHEN and CDR2 SYDVKM. In DNA, the CDR3 is TGTGCCAGCAGTCCACTAGGCGGGAGCACCTACGAGCAGTACTTC. It translates to CASSPLGGSTYEQYF.

The chain joins TRBV13 to TRBJ1-6; 7 bases line up with TRBD1. V gave up 5 bases and J gave up 0 bases; unmatched junction bases: 4. The CDR3 is made up of 16 amino acids. Germline V gene lookup returns CDR1 PRHDT and CDR2 FYEKMQ (reference sequence). The CDR3 DNA reads TGTGCCAGCAGCCAGGACAGGAGCTCCTATAATTCACCCCTCCACTTT. Its translation is CASSQDRSSYNSPLHF.

The chain couples TRBV28 to TRBJ1-3; the D is unclear. The CDR3 has 13 residues. Germline assignment: CDR1 MDHEN and CDR2 SYDVKM. V dropped 6 bases and J dropped 2 bases, with 8 bases sitting between them. DNA for the CDR3: TGTGCCAGCAGCTGGGGAGCTGGAAACACCATATATTTT. As protein: CASSWGAGNTIYF.